Following are 8 T cell receptor beta chains from one sample sequenced in a study of T cells in localized non-small cell lung cancer. Generated by immunoSEQ multiplex PCR, the TCRdb table keeps only in-frame clones and is missing some. Of fewer than 100,000 clones listed, around 90% are singletons. The specimen was peripheral blood, collected before any cancer treatment. The receptors here all came from a man between 35 and 75 years old with stage I squamous cell lung carcinoma.

The genes are TRBV6-5 and TRBJ1-1; the D gene is possibly TRBD1 (5 bases). The V end lost 2 bases, the J end lost 5 bases, and 9 bases lay between the germline ends. Germline V CDR1 and CDR2: MNHEY, SVGAGI. CDR3 length: 13 amino acids. The CDR3 here is CASSYQGRTEAFF. The CDR3 bases are TGTGCCAGCAGTTACCAGGGACGGACTGAAGCTTTCTTT.

The CDR3 is CASSRDRGAEQFF. DNA of the CDR3: TGTGCCAGCTCTAGGGACAGGGGAGCTGAGCAGTTCTTC. The chain employs TRBV18 and TRBJ2-1; 10 bases fit TRBD1. The V gene's germline CDR1 is KGHSH and CDR2 LQKENI. V shed 6 bases and J 9 bases; nucleotides not matched to a gene: 5. This CDR3 is built from 13 residues.

The chain carries TRBV5-4 and TRBJ1-1; 7 nucleotides line up with TRBD1. Trimming cost V 4 bases and J 1 base; bases outside gene matches: 7. This CDR3 region has 15 residues. Germline V gives CDR1 SGHNT, CDR2 YYREEE (reference sequence). CDR3: CASSPPDRRNTEAFF. The DNA of the CDR3 is TGTGCCAGCAGCCCCCCGGACAGGAGGAACACTGAAGCTTTCTTT.

The V gene is TRBV2, the J gene TRBJ1-2; TRBD1 aligns across 9 bases. The CDR3 contains 14 residues. V lost 5 bases, J lost 4 bases, and 5 bases stayed unmatched. CDR1 and CDR2 (germline): SNHLY, FYNNEI. CDR3 sequence reads: CASSPQGARYGYTF. Here the CDR3 DNA reads TGTGCCAGCAGTCCACAGGGGGCTCGCTATGGCTACACCTTC.

The V call is TRBV7-8, the J call TRBJ2-2; D remains ambiguous. In germline, CDR1 is SGHVS, CDR2 FQNEAQ. The CDR3 loop spans 15 amino acids. Deletions cut 2 bases from V and 3 bases from J, with 10 bases between. Here the CDR3 DNA reads TGTGCCAGCAGCTTAACGGCTGGGTACACCGGGGAGCTGTTTTTT. It yields the protein CASSLTAGYTGELFF.

This clone was detected only a few times. This chain joins TRBV29-1 and TRBJ2-7; perhaps TRBD2 as D (6 bases). The V end lost 4 bases, the J end lost 4 bases, and 17 bases lay between the germline ends. Germline CDR1 SQVTM, CDR2 ANQGSEA. The CDR3 sequence is 14 residues long. CDR3 in amino acids: CSVGRGAGVYEQYF. The DNA for the CDR3 is TGCAGCGTTGGTCGCGGGGCTGGGGTATACGAGCAGTACTTC.

The V and J genes are TRBV6-5 and TRBJ1-5, with unresolved D. CDR1 MNHEY and CDR2 SVGAGI come from the germline V gene. Trimming took 6 bases from V and 2 from J, leaving 11 bases between them. The CDR3 is made up of 14 amino acids. CDR3 nucleotide sequence: TGTGCCAGCAGCCGCGGGATTGGCAATCAGCCCCAGCATTTT. Residues: CASSRGIGNQPQHF.

This sequence joins TRBV11-1 and TRBJ2-6; D is uncertain. Germline values: CDR1 SGHAT, CDR2 FQDESV (reference sequence). V shed 1 base and J shed 0 bases, with 4 bases lying between them. The CDR3 is made up of 15 amino acids. The CDR3 sequence: CASSLGNSGANVLTF. The CDR3 coding sequence is TGTGCCAGCAGCTTAGGAAACTCTGGGGCCAACGTCCTGACTTTC.